This T cell receptor (beta chain) was identified during a study of T cells after yellow fever vaccination. In the study overall: In the case of low-cell-number fractions, SMART-Seq v4 Ultra Low Input was used for preparation. The study, taken as a whole, reports: Clonotype sharing between CD4 and CD8 compartments was small. Post-booster repertoires again held most primary-vaccination clones (roughly 96% CD4, approximately 90% CD8).

This clonotype showed up many times. The antigen remains unidentified. 5'RACE template switching produced TCR cDNA carrying a universal primer site and UMIs. TCRdb redid the calling of the 5' RACE reads with MiXCR, one entry per CDR3 protein. The sample yields under 150,000 distinct CDR3 sequences, approximately 7.7% seen once. In germline, CDR1 is WSHSY, CDR2 SAAADI. The trim removed 8 bases at V and 3 bases at J, leaving 2 bases unmatched. The CDR3 covers 13 residues. The source material was CD4+ T cells sorted from PBMCs, sampled 5 days after the yellow fever booster vaccination. The gene calls are TRBV10-2 and TRBJ1-4; 8 positions match TRBD1. This clonotype originated in a man aged 25-45 years who received the YFV17D yellow fever vaccine. CDR3 in amino acids: CASGQGSNEKLFF. Here the CDR3 DNA reads TGCGCCAGCGGACAGGGTTCTAATGAAAAACTGTTTTTT.